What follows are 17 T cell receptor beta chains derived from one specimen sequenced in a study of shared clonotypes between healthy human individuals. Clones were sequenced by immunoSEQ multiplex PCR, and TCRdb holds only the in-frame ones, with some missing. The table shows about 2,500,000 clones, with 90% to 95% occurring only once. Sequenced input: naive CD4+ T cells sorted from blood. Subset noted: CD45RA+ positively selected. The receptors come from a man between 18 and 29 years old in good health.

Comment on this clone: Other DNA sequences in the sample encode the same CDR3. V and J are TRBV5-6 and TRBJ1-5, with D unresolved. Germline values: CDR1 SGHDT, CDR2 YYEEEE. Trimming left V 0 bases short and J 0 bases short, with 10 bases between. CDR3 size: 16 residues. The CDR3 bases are TGTGCCAGCAGCTTGGCCGGAAGCTATAGCAATCAGCCCCAGCATTTT. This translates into CASSLAGSYSNQPQHF.

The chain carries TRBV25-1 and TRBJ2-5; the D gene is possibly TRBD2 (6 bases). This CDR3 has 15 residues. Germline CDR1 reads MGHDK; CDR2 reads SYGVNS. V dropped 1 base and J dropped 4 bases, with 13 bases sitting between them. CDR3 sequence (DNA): TGTGCCAGCAGTGAATCTGTGTCTAGCGCAGAGACCCAGTACTTC. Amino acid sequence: CASSESVSSAETQYF.

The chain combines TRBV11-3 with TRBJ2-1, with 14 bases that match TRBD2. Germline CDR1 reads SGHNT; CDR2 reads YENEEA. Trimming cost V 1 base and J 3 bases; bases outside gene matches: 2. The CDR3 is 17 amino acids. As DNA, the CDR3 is TGTGCCAGCAGCTTAGGGGGACTAGCGGGGGACTACAATGAGCAGTTCTTC. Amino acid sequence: CASSLGGLAGDYNEQFF. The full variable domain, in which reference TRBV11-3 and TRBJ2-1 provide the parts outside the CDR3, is EAGVVQSPRYKIIEKKQPVAFWCNPISGHNTLYWYLQNLGQGPELLIRYENEEAVDDSQLPKDRFSAERLKGVDSTLKIQPAELGDSAVYLCASSLGGLAGDYNEQFFGPGTRLTVL.

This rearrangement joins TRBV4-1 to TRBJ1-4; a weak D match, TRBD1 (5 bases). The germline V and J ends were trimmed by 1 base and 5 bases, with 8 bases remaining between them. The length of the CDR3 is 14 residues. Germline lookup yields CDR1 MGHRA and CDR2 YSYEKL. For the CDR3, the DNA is TGCGCCAGCAGCCAAGGGGGGAAGAATGAAAAACTGTTTTTT. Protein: CASSQGGKNEKLFF.

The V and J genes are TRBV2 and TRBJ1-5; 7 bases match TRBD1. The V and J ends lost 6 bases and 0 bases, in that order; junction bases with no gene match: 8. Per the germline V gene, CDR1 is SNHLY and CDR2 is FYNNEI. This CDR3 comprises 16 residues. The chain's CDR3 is CASRGMTGSSNQPQHF. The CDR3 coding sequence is TGTGCCAGCAGGGGTATGACAGGGAGTAGCAATCAGCCCCAGCATTTT.

CDR3 in DNA: TGCGCCAGCAGGTCCGGGACAGGGGGCGGGAGCTCCTACGAGCAGTACTTC. Its translation: CASRSGTGGGSSYEQYF. The V gene is TRBV5-1, the J gene TRBJ2-7; TRBD1 aligns across 12 bases. Trimming removed 5 bases from V and 0 bases from J; junction bases left unmatched: 9. The CDR3 consists of 17 residues. The V gene's germline CDR1 is SGHRS and CDR2 YFSETQ.

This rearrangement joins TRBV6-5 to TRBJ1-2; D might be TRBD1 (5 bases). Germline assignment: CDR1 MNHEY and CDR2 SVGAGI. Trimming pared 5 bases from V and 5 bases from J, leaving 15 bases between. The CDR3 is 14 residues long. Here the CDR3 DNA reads TGTGCCAGCAGTGCCCTTTTGGGGGGGTATGGCTACACCTTC. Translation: CASSALLGGYGYTF.

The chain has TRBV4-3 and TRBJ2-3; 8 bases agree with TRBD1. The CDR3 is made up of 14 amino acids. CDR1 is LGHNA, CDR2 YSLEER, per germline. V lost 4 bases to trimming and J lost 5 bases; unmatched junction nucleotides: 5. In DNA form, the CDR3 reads TGCGCCAGCAGCCGGGGCAGGGGGCAAGATACGCAGTATTTT. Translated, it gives CASSRGRGQDTQYF.

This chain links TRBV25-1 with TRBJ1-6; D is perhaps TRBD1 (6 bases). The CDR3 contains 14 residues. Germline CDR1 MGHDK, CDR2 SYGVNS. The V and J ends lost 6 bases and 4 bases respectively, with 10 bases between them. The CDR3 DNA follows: TGTGCCAGCAGGCCGACAGGTTATAATTCACCCCTCCACTTT. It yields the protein CASRPTGYNSPLHF.

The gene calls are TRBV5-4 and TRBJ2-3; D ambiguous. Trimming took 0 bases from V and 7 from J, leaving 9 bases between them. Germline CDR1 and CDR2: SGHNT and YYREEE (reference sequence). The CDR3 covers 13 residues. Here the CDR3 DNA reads TGTGCCAGCAGCTTGGCCCTCTCACATACGCAGTATTTT. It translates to CASSLALSHTQYF. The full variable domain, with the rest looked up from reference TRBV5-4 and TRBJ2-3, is ETGVTQSPTHLIKTRGQQVTLRCSSQSGHNTVSWYQQALGQGPQFIFQYYREEENGRGNFPPRFSGLQFPNYSSELNVNALELDDSALYLCASSLALSHTQYFGPGTRLTVL.

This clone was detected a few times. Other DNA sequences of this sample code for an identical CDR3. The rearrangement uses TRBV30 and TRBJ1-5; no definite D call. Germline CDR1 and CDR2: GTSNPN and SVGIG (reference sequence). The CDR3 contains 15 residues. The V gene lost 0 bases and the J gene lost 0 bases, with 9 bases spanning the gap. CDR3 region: CAWSVSGYSNQPQHF. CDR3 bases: TGTGCCTGGAGTGTTTCAGGATATAGCAATCAGCCCCAGCATTTT.

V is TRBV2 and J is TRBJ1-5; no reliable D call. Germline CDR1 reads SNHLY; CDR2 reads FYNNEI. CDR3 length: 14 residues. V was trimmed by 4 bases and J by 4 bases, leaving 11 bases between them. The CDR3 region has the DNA TGTGCCAGCAGTGCACTCGCAGCTAATCAGCCCCAGCATTTT. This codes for CASSALAANQPQHF.

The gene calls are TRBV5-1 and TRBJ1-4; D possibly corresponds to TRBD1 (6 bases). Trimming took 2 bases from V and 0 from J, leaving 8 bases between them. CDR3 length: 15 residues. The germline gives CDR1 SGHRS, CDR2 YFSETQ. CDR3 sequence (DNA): TGCGCCAGCAGCTTTCGACAGGCAACTAATGAAAAACTGTTTTTT. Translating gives CASSFRQATNEKLFF.

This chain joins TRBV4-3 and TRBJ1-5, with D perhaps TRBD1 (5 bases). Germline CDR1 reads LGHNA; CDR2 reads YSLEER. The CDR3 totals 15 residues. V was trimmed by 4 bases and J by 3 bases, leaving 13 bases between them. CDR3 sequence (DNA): TGCGCCAGCAGCCCCGGGACGACACACAATCAGCCCCAGCATTTT. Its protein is CASSPGTTHNQPQHF.

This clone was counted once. CDR3 nucleotide sequence: TGCAGCGTTGCGAAGAGATTCACCGGGGAGCTGTTTTTT. Its protein product is CSVAKRFTGELFF. The chain recombines TRBV29-1 with TRBJ2-2; D is unclear. Trimming removed 4 bases from V and 4 bases from J, with 10 bases in between. Per germline, CDR1 SQVTM and CDR2 ANQGSEA. The CDR3 runs to 13 residues.

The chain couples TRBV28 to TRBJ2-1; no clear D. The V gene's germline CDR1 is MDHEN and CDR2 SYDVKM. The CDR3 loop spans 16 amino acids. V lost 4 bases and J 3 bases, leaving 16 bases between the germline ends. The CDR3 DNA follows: TGTGCCAGCAGTTCCGTAACTCTCCGAGACTACAATGAGCAGTTCTTC. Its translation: CASSSVTLRDYNEQFF.

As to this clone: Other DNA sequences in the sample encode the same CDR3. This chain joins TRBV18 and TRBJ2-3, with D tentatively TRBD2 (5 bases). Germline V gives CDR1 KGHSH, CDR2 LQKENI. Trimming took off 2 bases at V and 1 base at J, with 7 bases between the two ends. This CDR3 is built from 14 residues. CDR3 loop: CASSPNGGTDTQYF. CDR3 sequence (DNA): TGTGCCAGCTCACCAAACGGGGGCACAGATACGCAGTATTTT.